The rows below give T cell receptor beta chains drawn from one sample of a study of technical replicates of blood from a handful of donors. TCRdb's table, derived via immunoSEQ multiplex PCR, lists solely in-frame clones and lacks some. This sample yields 85,000 to 100,000 clones, of which nearly 97% are seen a single time; 0.2% to 0.25% belongs to the top ten. The sequenced sample was T cells isolated from PBMCs. All receptors come from a human donor in good health. CDR3s include the opening cysteine and the closing phenylalanine or tryptophan. Each record gives: CDR3 protein, CDR3 DNA, CDR3 length, V gene, D gene, J gene. A D gene is named only where the DNA matches it firmly.

CDR3 protein: CASSPYGTKQETQYF; CDR3 DNA: TGTGCCAGCTCACCCTACGGGACAAAACAAGAGACCCAGTACTTC; CDR3 length: 15; V gene: TRBV18; D gene: NA; J gene: TRBJ2-5
CDR3 protein: CASSDSVLGGPTYEQYF; CDR3 DNA: TGTGCCAGCAGCGACTCAGTTTTGGGGGGTCCAACCTACGAGCAGTACTTC; CDR3 length: 17; V gene: TRBV9; D gene: NA; J gene: TRBJ2-7
CDR3 protein: CATSSTTGGTEAFF; CDR3 DNA: TGTGCCACCAGCAGCACAACAGGGGGCACTGAAGCTTTCTTT; CDR3 length: 14; V gene: TRBV15; D gene: TRBD1; J gene: TRBJ1-1
CDR3 protein: CASKGQSNQPQHF; CDR3 DNA: TGTGCCAGCAAGGGACAGAGCAATCAGCCCCAGCATTTT; CDR3 length: 13; V gene: TRBV2; D gene: TRBD1; J gene: TRBJ1-5
CDR3 protein: CASSWDRGRDYGYTF; CDR3 DNA: TGTGCCAGTAGTTGGGACAGGGGGCGCGACTATGGCTACACCTTC; CDR3 length: 15; V gene: TRBV19; D gene: TRBD1; J gene: TRBJ1-2
CDR3 protein: CASSPDREEQYF; CDR3 DNA: TGTGCCAGCAGCCCCGACAGGGAGGAGCAGTACTTC; CDR3 length: 12; V gene: TRBV6-5; D gene: TRBD1; J gene: TRBJ2-7
CDR3 protein: CASSSLHEQYF; CDR3 DNA: TGTGCCAGTAGTAGTCTCCACGAGCAGTACTTC; CDR3 length: 11; V gene: TRBV19; D gene: NA; J gene: TRBJ2-7
CDR3 protein: CASSGRLTGAYEQYF; CDR3 DNA: TGTGCCAGCAGTGGCCGGTTGACAGGGGCCTACGAGCAGTACTTC; CDR3 length: 15; V gene: TRBV25-1; D gene: TRBD1; J gene: TRBJ2-7
CDR3 protein: CASSLSPGGGTDTQYF; CDR3 DNA: TGTGCCAGCAGTTTATCCCCGGGGGGAGGCACAGATACGCAGTATTTT; CDR3 length: 16; V gene: TRBV27; D gene: TRBD2; J gene: TRBJ2-3
CDR3 protein: CASSLAGFWVPVETQYF; CDR3 DNA: TGTGCCAGCAGCTTGGCCGGGTTTTGGGTCCCCGTAGAGACCCAGTACTTC; CDR3 length: 17; V gene: TRBV5-6; D gene: NA; J gene: TRBJ2-5
CDR3 protein: CASSLRSGVTTNEKLFF; CDR3 DNA: TGTGCCAGCAGCCTGAGGTCCGGGGTTACAACTAATGAAAAACTGTTTTTT; CDR3 length: 17; V gene: TRBV5-4; D gene: NA; J gene: TRBJ1-4
CDR3 protein: CASSWRGNSYEQYF; CDR3 DNA: TGTGCCAGCAGTTGGCGGGGAAACTCCTACGAGCAGTACTTC; CDR3 length: 14; V gene: TRBV27; D gene: NA; J gene: TRBJ2-7
CDR3 protein: CARQSGYGYTF; CDR3 DNA: TGTGCCCGACAATCTGGCTATGGCTACACCTTC; CDR3 length: 11; V gene: TRBV30; D gene: NA; J gene: TRBJ1-2
CDR3 protein: CASNPTFTGELFF; CDR3 DNA: TGCGCCAGCAATCCGACTTTTACCGGGGAGCTGTTTTTT; CDR3 length: 13; V gene: TRBV5-1; D gene: NA; J gene: TRBJ2-2
CDR3 protein: CASSLTSAPDTQYF; CDR3 DNA: TGTGCCAGCAGCCTTACTAGCGCTCCAGATACGCAGTATTTT; CDR3 length: 14; V gene: TRBV5-4; D gene: TRBD2; J gene: TRBJ2-3
CDR3 protein: CASSQGTSGRAYEQYF; CDR3 DNA: TGCGCCAGCAGCCAAGGGACTAGCGGGAGGGCCTACGAGCAGTACTTC; CDR3 length: 16; V gene: TRBV4-1; D gene: TRBD2; J gene: TRBJ2-7